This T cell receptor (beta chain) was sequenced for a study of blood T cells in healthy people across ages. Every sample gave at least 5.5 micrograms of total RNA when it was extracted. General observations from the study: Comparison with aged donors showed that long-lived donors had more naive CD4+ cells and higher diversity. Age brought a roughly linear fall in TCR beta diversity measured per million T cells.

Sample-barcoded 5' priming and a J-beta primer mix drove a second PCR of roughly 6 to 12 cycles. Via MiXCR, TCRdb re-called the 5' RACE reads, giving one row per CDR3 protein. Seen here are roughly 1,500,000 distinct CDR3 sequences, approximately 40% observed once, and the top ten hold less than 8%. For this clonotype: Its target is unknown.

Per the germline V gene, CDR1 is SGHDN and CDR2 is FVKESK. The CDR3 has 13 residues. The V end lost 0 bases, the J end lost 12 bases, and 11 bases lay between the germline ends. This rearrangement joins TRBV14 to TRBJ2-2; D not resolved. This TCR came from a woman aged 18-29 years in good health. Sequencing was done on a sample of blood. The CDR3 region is CASSQESRQKLFF. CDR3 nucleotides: TGTGCCAGCAGCCAAGAAAGCCGTCAGAAGCTGTTTTTT.